Listed here are 20 T cell receptor beta chains from one sample, sequenced in a study of T cell responses to AZD1222 COVID-19 vaccine. The repertoire was sequenced with immunoSEQ multiplex PCR; TCRdb's copy has only in-frame clones and lacks some. The sample holds 200,000 or so clones, about 94% seen once. Sequencing used peripheral blood, obtained on day 0 of AZD1222 vaccination. These receptors all come from an adult in good health.

This chain connects TRBV7-2 to TRBJ2-1, with 8 bases matching TRBD2. The J segment lost 6 bases and the V segment lost 4 bases, leaving 11 bases of the junction unmatched. The CDR3 sequence is 16 residues long. Germline CDR1 reads SGHTA; CDR2 reads FQGNSA. The CDR3 sequence is CASSYTGGALGNEQFF. CDR3 nucleotides: TGTGCCAGCAGCTATACGGGGGGGGCGCTAGGCAATGAGCAGTTCTTC.

CDR3 in DNA: TGTGCCAGCAGCTTAGTGGACCGCGCAGCTTCCGGGGAGCTGTTTTTT. Encoded protein: CASSLVDRAASGELFF. This rearrangement joins TRBV11-1 to TRBJ2-2; D unclear. The V end lost 1 base, the J end lost 6 bases, and 15 bases lay between the germline ends. Germline V gives CDR1 SGHAT, CDR2 FQDESV (reference sequence). The CDR3 is 16 residues long.

The chain carries TRBV5-1 and TRBJ1-2, with 9 bases aligning to TRBD1. The CDR3 consists of 13 residues. Germline CDR1 and CDR2: SGHRS and YFSETQ. V lost 3 bases, J lost 7 bases, and 4 bases stayed unmatched. The CDR3 is CASSWTGDRGYTF. The DNA for the CDR3 is TGCGCCAGCAGCTGGACAGGGGATCGTGGCTACACCTTC.

In its sample, this clone was seen once. The chain is built from TRBV18 and TRBJ2-1; 9 bases fit TRBD2. With V trimmed by 3 bases and J by 10 bases, 10 bases remained unmatched. Germline V gives CDR1 KGHSH, CDR2 LQKENI. This CDR3 contains 15 residues. The CDR3 bases are TGTGCCAGCTCACCTTGGGAGCTAGCGGGATCAGAGCAGTTCTTC. It yields the protein CASSPWELAGSEQFF.

The chain is built from TRBV19 and TRBJ1-1, with no clear D. This CDR3 spans 14 amino acids. Germline V lookup: CDR1 LNHDA, CDR2 SQIVND (reference sequence). Trimming removed 9 bases from V and 2 bases from J, with 16 bases in between. This chain's CDR3 is CASLPLAKNTEAFF. For the CDR3, the DNA is TGTGCCAGCCTCCCGCTAGCTAAAAACACTGAAGCTTTCTTT.

This sequence joins TRBV10-1 and TRBJ1-3; D may be TRBD1 (5 bases). The germline gives CDR1 WNHNN, CDR2 SYGVQD (reference sequence). Trimming pared 4 bases from V and 4 bases from J, leaving 8 bases between. The CDR3 loop spans 13 amino acids. For the CDR3, the DNA is TGCGCCAGCAGTGTAGGGGACGGAAACACCATATATTTT. It codes for CASSVGDGNTIYF.

The chain combines TRBV30 with TRBJ1-5; tentatively, D is TRBD1 (6 bases). The ends were cut back, 0 bases at V and 2 bases at J, with 11 bases in the middle. In germline, CDR1 is GTSNPN, CDR2 SVGIG (reference sequence). The CDR3 contains 15 residues. CDR3 nucleotides: TGTGCCTGGAGTGTTAGGGGGGGCGGCAATCAGCCCCAGCATTTT. As protein: CAWSVRGGGNQPQHF.

The chain combines TRBV28 with TRBJ1-6, with TRBD1 identical over 11 bases. The CDR3 runs 15 residues. Germline V lookup: CDR1 MDHEN, CDR2 SYDVKM. After removal of 3 bases from V and 14 bases from J, the junction contained 9 bases not matched to a gene. CDR3 in amino acids: CASSLGDRGASALHF. Written as DNA, the CDR3 is TGTGCCAGCAGTTTGGGGGACAGGGGGGCCTCGGCCCTCCACTTT.

The chain couples TRBV19 to TRBJ2-7; a weak D match, TRBD1 (6 bases). Looked up from germline, CDR1 is LNHDA and CDR2 is SQIVND (reference sequence). The CDR3 is 15 amino acids. With 5 bases removed from V and 6 bases from J, the gap between germline ends came to 20 bases. CDR3: CASSARGSSSFEQYF. CDR3 DNA: TGTGCCAGTAGTGCCAGGGGCTCCTCTAGTTTCGAGCAGTACTTC.

The chain is built from TRBV30 and TRBJ1-1, with no clear D. The ends were cut back, 4 bases at V and 8 bases at J, with 8 bases in the middle. The CDR3 runs 10 residues. Germline V gene data show CDR1 as GTSNPN and CDR2 as SVGIG (reference sequence). The CDR3 sequence is CAWIPVEAFF. CDR3 bases: TGTGCCTGGATCCCGGTCGAAGCTTTCTTT.

The chain carries TRBV11-2 and TRBJ2-6; 14 bases match TRBD2. V trimming: 4 bases; J trimming: 0 bases; junction bases outside the gene matches: 2. The CDR3 consists of 18 residues. Germline V lookup: CDR1 SGHAT, CDR2 FQNNGV. The CDR3 reads CASSSGTSGSSGANVLTF. Written as DNA, the CDR3 is TGTGCCAGCAGCTCCGGGACTAGCGGGAGCTCTGGGGCCAACGTCCTGACTTTC.

The chain couples TRBV6-5 to TRBJ2-7; TRBD1 matches 8 bases. This CDR3 region has 13 residues. The V gene end was trimmed by 10 bases and the J gene end by 4 bases; junction bases not matched to a gene: 9. Germline V gene sequence: CDR1 MNHEY, CDR2 SVGAGI. CDR3 DNA: TGTGCCACCAAACAGGGGGTTGCGTACGAGCAGTACTTC. It codes for CATKQGVAYEQYF.

This clone was recorded only once. The rearrangement joins TRBV9 to TRBJ1-1; 8 bases agree with TRBD1. The V gene end was trimmed by 0 bases and the J gene end by 6 bases; junction bases not matched to a gene: 4. Germline CDR1 and CDR2: SGDLS and YYNGEE. CDR3 length equals 14 residues. This CDR3 is CASSVGAGGSEAFF. CDR3 coding DNA: TGTGCCAGCAGCGTAGGTGCAGGGGGCTCTGAAGCTTTCTTT.

The V call is TRBV3-1 (or the pseudogene TRBV3-2), the J call TRBJ2-7; TRBD2 agrees at 8 bases. Trimming took 1 base from V and 6 from J; bases not matched to a gene: 17. The germline gives CDR1 LGHDT, CDR2 YNNKEL (reference sequence). The CDR3 is 18 amino acids. The CDR3 DNA sequence: TGTGCCAGCAGCCAAGTCCCCTGGACTAGCCCACAAGAGGCCGAGCAGTACTTC. Its translation is CASSQVPWTSPQEAEQYF.

V and J are TRBV28 and TRBJ1-2; unclear D gene. V was trimmed by 7 bases and J by 4 bases, leaving 13 bases between them. CDR3 length equals 13 residues. The germline V gene encodes CDR1 MDHEN and CDR2 SYDVKM. The CDR3 nucleotides read TGTGCCAGCACCCTACTCGTGGGCTATGGCTACACCTTC. As protein: CASTLLVGYGYTF.

The V gene is TRBV4-2, the J gene TRBJ2-2; weak D call: TRBD1 (6 bases). Germline loops: CDR1 LGHNA, CDR2 YNFKEQ. The CDR3 has 19 residues. Between the trimmed V and J ends, which lost 2 bases and 1 base, there was a span of 20 bases. The chain's CDR3 is CASSQKVGPGHLNTGELFF. CDR3 DNA sequence: TGTGCCAGCAGCCAAAAGGTGGGCCCGGGACATTTGAACACCGGGGAGCTGTTTTTT.

The chain has TRBV27 and TRBJ1-4; TRBD1 is a possible D gene (6 bases). The CDR3 has 16 amino acids. V was cut by 3 bases and J by 0 bases, with 11 bases left in between. Germline CDR1 is MNHEY and CDR2 is SMNVEV (reference sequence). The CDR3 DNA reads as TGTGCCAGCAGTTTTCGGGGGGCCGCAACTAATGAAAAACTGTTTTTT. Residues: CASSFRGAATNEKLFF. The variable domain in full, completed from reference TRBV27 and TRBJ1-4, reads EAQVTQNPRYLITVTGKKLTVTCSQNMNHEYMSWYRQDPGLGLRQIYYSMNVEVTDKGDVPEGYKVSRKEKRNFPLILESPSPNQTSLYFCASSFRGAATNEKLFFGSGTQLSVL.

Comment on this clone: The limits of the CDR3 on the DNA are not certain, so only TCRdb's listed CDR3 is given. This chain uses TRBV12-3 or TRBV12-4 with TRBJ1-1. The CDR3 length equals 13 residues, ends included. CDR3 sequence: CASILGPTTEAFF.

This clone turned up a few times. The V call is TRBV27, the J call TRBJ2-7; no firm D call. The ends were cut back, 4 bases at V and 1 base at J, with 8 bases in the middle. This CDR3 contains 13 residues. Germline CDR1 MNHEY, CDR2 SMNVEV (reference sequence). The CDR3 loop is CASSSGDSYEQYF. The CDR3 DNA sequence: TGTGCCAGCAGTTCCGGAGATTCCTACGAGCAGTACTTC.

The chain recombines TRBV7-9 with TRBJ2-3; 11 bases match TRBD2. With 4 bases clipped from V and 6 bases from J, the junction kept 6 bases outside the gene matches. There are 15 residues in the CDR3. CDR1 and CDR2 (germline): SEHNR, FQNEAQ (reference sequence). CDR3 protein: CASSSTSGRADTQYF. The CDR3 DNA is TGTGCCAGCAGCTCAACTAGCGGGAGAGCGGATACGCAGTATTTT. Filled out from reference TRBV7-9 and TRBJ2-3, the complete variable domain reads DTGVSQNPRHKITKRGQNVTFRCDPISEHNRLYWYRQTLGQGPEFLTYFQNEAQLEKSRLLSDRFSAERPKGSFSTLEIQRTEQGDSAMYLCASSSTSGRADTQYFGPGTRLTVL.